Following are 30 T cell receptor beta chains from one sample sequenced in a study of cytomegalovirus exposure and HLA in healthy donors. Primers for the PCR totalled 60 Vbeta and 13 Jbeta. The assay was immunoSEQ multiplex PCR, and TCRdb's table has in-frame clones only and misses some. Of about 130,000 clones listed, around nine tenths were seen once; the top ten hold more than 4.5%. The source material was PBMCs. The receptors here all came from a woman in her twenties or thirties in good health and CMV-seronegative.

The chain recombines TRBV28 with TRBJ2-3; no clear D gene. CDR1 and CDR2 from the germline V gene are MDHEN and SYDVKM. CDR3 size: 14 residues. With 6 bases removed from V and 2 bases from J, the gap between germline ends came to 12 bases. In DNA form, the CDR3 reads TGTGCCAGCAGCGCTGGCGGTTTCACAGATACGCAGTATTTT. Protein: CASSAGGFTDTQYF. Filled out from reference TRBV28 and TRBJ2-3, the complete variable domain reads DVKVTQSSRYLVKRTGEKVFLECVQDMDHENMFWYRQDPGLGLRLIYFSYDVKMKEKGDIPEGYSVSREKKERFSLILESASTNQTSMYLCASSAGGFTDTQYFGPGTRLTVL.

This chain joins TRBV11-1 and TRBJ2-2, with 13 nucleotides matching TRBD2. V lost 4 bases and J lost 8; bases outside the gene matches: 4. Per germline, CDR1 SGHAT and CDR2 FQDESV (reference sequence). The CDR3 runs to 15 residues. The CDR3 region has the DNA TGTGCCAGCAGCTATGGGGGACTAGCGGGGGGGGAGCTGTTTTTT. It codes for CASSYGGLAGGELFF.

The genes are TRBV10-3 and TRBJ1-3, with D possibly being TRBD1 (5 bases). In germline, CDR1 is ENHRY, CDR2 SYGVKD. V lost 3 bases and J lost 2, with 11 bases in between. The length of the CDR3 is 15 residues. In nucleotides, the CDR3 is TGTGCCATCAGTGACCGACAGCAGCCTGGAAACACCATATATTTT. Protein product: CAISDRQQPGNTIYF.

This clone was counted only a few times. Here the CDR3 reads CASSSPDYVHGYTF. CDR3 nucleotides: TGTGCCAGCAGTTCACCGGACTATGTACATGGCTACACCTTC. The chain links TRBV28 to TRBJ1-2; D is uncertain. CDR1 MDHEN and CDR2 SYDVKM come from the germline V gene. The CDR3 totals 14 residues. The V end was cut by 4 bases, the J end by 6 bases, with 15 bases between.

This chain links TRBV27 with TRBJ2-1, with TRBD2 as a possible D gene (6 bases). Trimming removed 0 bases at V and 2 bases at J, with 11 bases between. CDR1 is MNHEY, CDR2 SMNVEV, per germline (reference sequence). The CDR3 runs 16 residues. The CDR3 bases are TGTGCCAGCAGTTTATCTACGGGAGCAACCTACAATGAGCAGTTCTTC. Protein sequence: CASSLSTGATYNEQFF.

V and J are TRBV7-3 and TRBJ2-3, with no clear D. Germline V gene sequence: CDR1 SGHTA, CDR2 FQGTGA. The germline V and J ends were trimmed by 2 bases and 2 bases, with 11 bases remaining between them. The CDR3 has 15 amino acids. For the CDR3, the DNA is TGTGCCAGCAGCTTACATGGTCGGTTCACAGATACGCAGTATTTT. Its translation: CASSLHGRFTDTQYF. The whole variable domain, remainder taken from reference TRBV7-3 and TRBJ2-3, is GAGVSQTPSNKVTEKGKYVELRCDPISGHTALYWYRQSLGQGPEFLIYFQGTGAADDSGLPNDRFFAVRPEGSVSTLKIQRTERGDSAVYLCASSLHGRFTDTQYFGPGTRLTVL.

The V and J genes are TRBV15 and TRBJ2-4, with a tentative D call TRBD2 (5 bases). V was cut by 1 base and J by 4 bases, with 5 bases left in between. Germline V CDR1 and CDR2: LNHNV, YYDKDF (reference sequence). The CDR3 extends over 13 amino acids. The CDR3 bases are TGTGCCACCAGCAGAGGAGGGAAAAACATTCAGTACTTC. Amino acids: CATSRGGKNIQYF. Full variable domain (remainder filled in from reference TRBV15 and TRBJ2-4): DAMVIQNPRYQVTQFGKPVTLSCSQTLNHNVMYWYQQKSSQAPKLLFHYYDKDFNNEADTPDNFQSRRPNTSFCFLDIRSPGLGDTAMYLCATSRGGKNIQYFGAGTRLSVL.

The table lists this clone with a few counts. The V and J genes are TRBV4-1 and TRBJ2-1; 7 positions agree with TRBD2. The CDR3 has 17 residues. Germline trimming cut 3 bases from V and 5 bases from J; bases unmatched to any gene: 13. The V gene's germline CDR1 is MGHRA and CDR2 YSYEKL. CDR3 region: CASSQGGPGEIHNEQFF. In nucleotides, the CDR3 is TGCGCCAGCAGCCAGGGAGGGCCCGGGGAAATACACAATGAGCAGTTCTTC.

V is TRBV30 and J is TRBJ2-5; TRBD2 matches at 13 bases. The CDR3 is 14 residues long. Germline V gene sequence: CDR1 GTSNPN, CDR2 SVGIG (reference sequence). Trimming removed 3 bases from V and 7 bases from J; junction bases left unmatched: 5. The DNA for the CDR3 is TGTGCCTGGAGACTAGCGGGGGGGCCTGTGACCCAGTACTTC. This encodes CAWRLAGGPVTQYF.

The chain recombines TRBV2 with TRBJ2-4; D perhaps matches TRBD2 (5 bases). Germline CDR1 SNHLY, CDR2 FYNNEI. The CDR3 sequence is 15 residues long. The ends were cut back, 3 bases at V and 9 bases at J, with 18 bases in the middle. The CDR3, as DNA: TGTGCCAGCAGTGATCAAAGCGGCTTGCGGGCCATTCAGTACTTC. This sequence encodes CASSDQSGLRAIQYF.

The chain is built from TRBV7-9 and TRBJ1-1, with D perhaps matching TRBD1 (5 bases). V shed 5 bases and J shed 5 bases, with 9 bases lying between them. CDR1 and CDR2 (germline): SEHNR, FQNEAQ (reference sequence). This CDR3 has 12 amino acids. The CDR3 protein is CASSPGMTEAFF. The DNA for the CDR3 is TGTGCCAGCAGCCCAGGGATGACTGAAGCTTTCTTT.

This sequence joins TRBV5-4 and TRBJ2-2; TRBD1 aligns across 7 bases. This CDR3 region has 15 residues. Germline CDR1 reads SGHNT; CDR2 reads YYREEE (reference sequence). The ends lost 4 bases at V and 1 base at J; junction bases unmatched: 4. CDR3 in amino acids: CASSMDRRNTGELFF. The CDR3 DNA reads TGTGCCAGCAGCATGGACAGGAGGAACACCGGGGAGCTGTTTTTT.

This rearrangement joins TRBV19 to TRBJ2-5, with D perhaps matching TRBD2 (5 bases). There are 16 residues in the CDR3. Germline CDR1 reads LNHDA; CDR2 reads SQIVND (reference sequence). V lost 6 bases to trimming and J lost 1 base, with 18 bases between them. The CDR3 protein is CASSLRLAGSQETQYF. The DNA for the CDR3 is TGTGCCAGTAGCCTTCGTCTGGCGGGCTCCCAAGAGACCCAGTACTTC.

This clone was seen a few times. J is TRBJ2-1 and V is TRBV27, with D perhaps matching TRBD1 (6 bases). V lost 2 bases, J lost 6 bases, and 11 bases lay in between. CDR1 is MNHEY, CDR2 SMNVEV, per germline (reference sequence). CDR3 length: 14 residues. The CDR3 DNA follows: TGTGCCAGCAGTTTAGCAGGGGTGGGCAATGAGCAGTTCTTC. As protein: CASSLAGVGNEQFF.

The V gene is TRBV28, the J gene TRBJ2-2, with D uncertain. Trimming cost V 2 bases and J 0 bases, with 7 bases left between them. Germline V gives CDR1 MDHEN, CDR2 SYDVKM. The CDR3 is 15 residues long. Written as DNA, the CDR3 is TGTGCCAGCAGTTTAGGCCGAACGAACACCGGGGAGCTGTTTTTT. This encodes CASSLGRTNTGELFF.

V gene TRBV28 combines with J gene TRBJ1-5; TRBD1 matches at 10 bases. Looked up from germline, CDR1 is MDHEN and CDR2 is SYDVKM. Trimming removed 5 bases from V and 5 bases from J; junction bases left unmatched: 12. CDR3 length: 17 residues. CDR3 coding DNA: TGTGCCAGCAGTAACCCCGACAGGGGGCACCGAGATCAGCCCCAGCATTTT. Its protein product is CASSNPDRGHRDQPQHF.

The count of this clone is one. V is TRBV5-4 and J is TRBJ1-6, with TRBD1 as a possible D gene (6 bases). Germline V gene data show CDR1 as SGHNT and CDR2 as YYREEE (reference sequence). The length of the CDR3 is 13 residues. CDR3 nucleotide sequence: TGTGCAGCGGGGGGCCCCTATAATTCACCCCTCCACTTT. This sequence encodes CAAGGPYNSPLHF.

The CDR3 DNA reads as TGCGCCAGCAGCCAGCCTTACAGGGGTCGGACTAATGAAAAACTGTTTTTT. It encodes CASSQPYRGRTNEKLFF. The gene calls are TRBV4-1 and TRBJ1-4, with 7 bases matching TRBD1. The ends lost 3 bases at V and 2 bases at J; junction bases unmatched: 9. The germline V gene has CDR1 MGHRA and CDR2 YSYEKL. The CDR3 is 17 amino acids.

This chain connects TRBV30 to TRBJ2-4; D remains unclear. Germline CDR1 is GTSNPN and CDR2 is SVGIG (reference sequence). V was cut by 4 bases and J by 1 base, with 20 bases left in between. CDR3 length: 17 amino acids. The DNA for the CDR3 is TGTGCCTGGAAGCCGGGTATCTCCGGGTTTGCCAAAAACATTCAGTACTTC. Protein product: CAWKPGISGFAKNIQYF.

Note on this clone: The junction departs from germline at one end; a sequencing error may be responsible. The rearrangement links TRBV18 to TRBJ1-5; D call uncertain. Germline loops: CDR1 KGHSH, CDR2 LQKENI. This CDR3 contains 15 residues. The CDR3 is CVSSPRESSNQPQHF. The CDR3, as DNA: TGTGTCAGCTCACCGCGGGAGAGTAGCAATCAGCCCCAGCATTTT.

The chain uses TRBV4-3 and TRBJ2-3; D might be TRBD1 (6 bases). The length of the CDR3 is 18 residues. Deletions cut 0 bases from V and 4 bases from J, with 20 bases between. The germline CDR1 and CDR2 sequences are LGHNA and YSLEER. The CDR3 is CASSQEGGRGLPADTQYF. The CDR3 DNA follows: TGCGCCAGCAGCCAAGAAGGGGGTCGGGGCCTACCGGCAGATACGCAGTATTTT.

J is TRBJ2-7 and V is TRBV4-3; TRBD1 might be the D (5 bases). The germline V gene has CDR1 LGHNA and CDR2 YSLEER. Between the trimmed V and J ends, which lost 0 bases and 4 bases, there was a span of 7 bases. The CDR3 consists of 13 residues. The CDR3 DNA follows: TGCGCCAGCAGCCAAGATCAGGGTTACGAGCAGTACTTC. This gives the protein CASSQDQGYEQYF.

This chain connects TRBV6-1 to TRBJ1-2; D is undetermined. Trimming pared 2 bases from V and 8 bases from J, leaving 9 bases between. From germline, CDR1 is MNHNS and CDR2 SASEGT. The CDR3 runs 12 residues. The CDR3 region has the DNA TGTGCCAGCAGTGAATTAGGGAGGGGCTACACCTTC. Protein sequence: CASSELGRGYTF.

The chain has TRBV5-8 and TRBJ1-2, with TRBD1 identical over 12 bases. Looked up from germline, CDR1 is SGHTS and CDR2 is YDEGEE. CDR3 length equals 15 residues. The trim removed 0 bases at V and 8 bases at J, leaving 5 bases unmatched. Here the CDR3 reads CASSLVGQGARGYTF. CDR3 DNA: TGTGCCAGCAGCTTGGTGGGACAGGGGGCTCGAGGCTACACCTTC.

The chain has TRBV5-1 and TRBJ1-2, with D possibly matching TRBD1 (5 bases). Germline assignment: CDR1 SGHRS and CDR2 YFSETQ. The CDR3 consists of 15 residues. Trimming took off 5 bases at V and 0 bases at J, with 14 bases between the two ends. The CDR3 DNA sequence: TGCGCCAGCAGTCTATTAGACAGTTCTAACTATGGCTACACCTTC. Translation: CASSLLDSSNYGYTF.

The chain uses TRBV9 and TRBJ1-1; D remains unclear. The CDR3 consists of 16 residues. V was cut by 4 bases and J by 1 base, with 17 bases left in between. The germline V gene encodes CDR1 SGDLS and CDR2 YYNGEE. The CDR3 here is CASSQYLIRGNTEAFF. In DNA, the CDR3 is TGTGCCAGCAGCCAATATCTCATCCGGGGGAACACTGAAGCTTTCTTT.

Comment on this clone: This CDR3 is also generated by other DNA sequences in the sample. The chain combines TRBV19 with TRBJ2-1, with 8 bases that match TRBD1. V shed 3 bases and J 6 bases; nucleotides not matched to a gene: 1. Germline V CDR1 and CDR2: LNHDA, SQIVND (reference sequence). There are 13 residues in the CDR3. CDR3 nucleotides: TGTGCCAGTAGTATGGGACAGGTCAATGAGCAGTTCTTC. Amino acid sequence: CASSMGQVNEQFF.

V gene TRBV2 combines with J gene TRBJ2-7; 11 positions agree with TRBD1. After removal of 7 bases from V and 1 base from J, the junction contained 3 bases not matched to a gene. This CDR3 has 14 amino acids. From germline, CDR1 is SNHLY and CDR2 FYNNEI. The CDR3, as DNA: TGTGCCAGCAAATGGGACAGGGGGTCCTACGAGCAGTACTTC. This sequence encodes CASKWDRGSYEQYF.

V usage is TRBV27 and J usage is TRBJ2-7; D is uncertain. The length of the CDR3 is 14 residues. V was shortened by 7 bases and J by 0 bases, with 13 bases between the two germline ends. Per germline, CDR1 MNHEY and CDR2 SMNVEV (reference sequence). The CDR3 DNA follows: TGTGCCAGCACCCCGGTGCCGGGCTCCTACGAGCAGTACTTC. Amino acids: CASTPVPGSYEQYF.

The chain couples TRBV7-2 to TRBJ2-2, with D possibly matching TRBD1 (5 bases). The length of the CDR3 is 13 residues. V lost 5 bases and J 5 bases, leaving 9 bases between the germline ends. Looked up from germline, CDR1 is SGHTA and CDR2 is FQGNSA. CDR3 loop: CASSVRGTGELFF. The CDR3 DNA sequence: TGTGCCAGCAGCGTTAGGGGAACCGGGGAGCTGTTTTTT.